The 7 T cell receptor beta chains in this list originate from one sample, sequenced in a study of regulatory T cells in long-lasting Graves disease. Time point noted: persistent/refractory GD, antithyroid drugs over 5 years with positive TRAb. Extracted PBMC RNA gave rise to the TCR library. Library construction for TCR beta used iRepertoire HTBI primers and Arm-PCR of CDR3 regions. TCRdb re-analysed the multiplex PCR reads in MiXCR, keeping a single row per CDR3 protein. The repertoire holds 700,000 or so distinct CDR3 sequences, with about 32% as singletons. The sequences come from peripheral blood mononuclear cells (PBMCs), collected when the disease was refractory, from a patient treated with antithyroid drugs. The receptors here all came from a female donor with Graves disease.

This clonotype was observed at least ten times. The chain couples TRBV11-2 to TRBJ2-4; D is unresolved. The germline V gene encodes CDR1 SGHAT and CDR2 FQNNGV. V lost 1 base and J 0 bases, leaving 7 bases between the germline ends. The CDR3 extends over 15 amino acids. The CDR3 DNA is TGTGCCAGCAGCTTAGTTACTGTAGCCAAAAACATTCAGTACTTC. Protein product: CASSLVTVAKNIQYF.

There are many counts of this clonotype. The gene calls are TRBV20-1 and TRBJ1-2, with 7 bases lining up with TRBD1. J gave up 4 bases and V 7 bases, and 12 bases lay outside the gene matches. This CDR3 is 14 amino acids long. Per germline, CDR1 DFQATT and CDR2 SNEGSKA (reference sequence). The CDR3 reads CSDQTPGQPYGYTF. CDR3 DNA sequence: TGCAGTGACCAAACGCCGGGACAGCCCTATGGCTACACCTTC.

This clonotype has at least ten counts. CDR3 in amino acids: CASSDVGVGRKGYEQYF. DNA for the CDR3: TGTGCCAGCAGTGATGTCGGGGTGGGGCGCAAGGGCTACGAGCAGTACTTC. J is TRBJ2-7 and V is TRBV2; D might be TRBD1 or TRBD2, each matching 5 bases. The V end was cut by 3 bases, the J end by 3 bases, with 21 bases between. The CDR3 is 17 amino acids. The V gene's germline CDR1 is SNHLY and CDR2 FYNNEI.

V and J are TRBV5-4 and TRBJ2-7; 8 bases line up with TRBD2. CDR3 length: 16 amino acids. Germline V CDR1 and CDR2: SGHNT, YYREEE (reference sequence). V trimming: 0 bases; J trimming: 0 bases; junction bases outside the gene matches: 5. The CDR3 region has the DNA TGTGCCAGCAGCTTGGAGTTAGCGGGGAGCTCCTACGAGCAGTACTTC. Its translation: CASSLELAGSSYEQYF.

The chain uses TRBV6-1 and TRBJ1-1; tentatively, D is TRBD1 (5 bases). In germline, CDR1 is MNHNS, CDR2 SASEGT. Trimming stripped 7 bases from V and 3 bases from J, with 9 bases between. The CDR3 has 12 residues. The CDR3 nucleotides are TGTGCCAGCACCTGGGGCTACACTGAAGCTTTCTTT. Translation: CASTWGYTEAFF.

In this sample, this clonotype turned up many times. The chain employs TRBV12-3 or TRBV12-4 and TRBJ1-1; D is uncertain. The CDR3 is 15 amino acids. Trimming removed 5 bases at V and 1 base at J, with 14 bases between. The CDR3 coding sequence is TGTGCCAGCAGTCCTTCGTTTGCCAGGAACACTGAAGCTTTCTTT. Amino acids: CASSPSFARNTEAFF.

The CDR3 is CATRGAGVHQPQHF. The CDR3 DNA sequence: TGTGCCACGCGGGGTGCAGGGGTGCATCAGCCCCAGCATTTT. The rearrangement joins TRBV6-1 to TRBJ1-5, with D possibly TRBD1 on 6 matching bases. The V gene lost 10 bases and the J gene lost 5 bases, with 18 bases spanning the gap. Germline assignment: CDR1 MNHNS and CDR2 SASEGT. This CDR3 spans 14 amino acids.